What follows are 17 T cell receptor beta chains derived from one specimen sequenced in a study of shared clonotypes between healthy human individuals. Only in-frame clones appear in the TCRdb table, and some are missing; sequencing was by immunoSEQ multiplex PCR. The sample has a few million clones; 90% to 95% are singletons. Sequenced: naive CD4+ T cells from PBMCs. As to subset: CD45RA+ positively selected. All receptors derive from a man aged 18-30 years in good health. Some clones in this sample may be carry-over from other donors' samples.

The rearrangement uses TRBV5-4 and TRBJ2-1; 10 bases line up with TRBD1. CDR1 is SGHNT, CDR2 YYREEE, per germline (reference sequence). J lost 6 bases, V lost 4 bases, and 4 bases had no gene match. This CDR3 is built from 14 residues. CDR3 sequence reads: CASSPTGGFNEQFF. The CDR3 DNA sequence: TGTGCCAGCAGCCCGACAGGGGGCTTCAATGAGCAGTTCTTC.

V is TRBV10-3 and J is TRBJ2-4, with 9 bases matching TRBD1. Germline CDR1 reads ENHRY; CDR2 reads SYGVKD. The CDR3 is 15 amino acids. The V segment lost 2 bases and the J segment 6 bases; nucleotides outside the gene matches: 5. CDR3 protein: CAISEGTGLGNIQYF. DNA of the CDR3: TGTGCCATCAGTGAGGGGACAGGGCTGGGAAACATTCAGTACTTC.

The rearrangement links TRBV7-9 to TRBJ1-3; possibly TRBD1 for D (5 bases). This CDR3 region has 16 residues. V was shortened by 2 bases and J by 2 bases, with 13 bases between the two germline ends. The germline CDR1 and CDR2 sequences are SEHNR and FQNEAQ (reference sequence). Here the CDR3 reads CASSLLWDLAGNTIYF. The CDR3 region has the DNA TGTGCCAGCAGCTTACTCTGGGACCTCGCTGGAAACACCATATATTTT.

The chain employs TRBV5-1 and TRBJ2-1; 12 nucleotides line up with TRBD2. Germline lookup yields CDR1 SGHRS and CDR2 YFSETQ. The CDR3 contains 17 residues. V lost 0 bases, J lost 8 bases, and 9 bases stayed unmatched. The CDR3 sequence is CASSLAPWLAGGYEQFF. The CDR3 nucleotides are TGCGCCAGCAGCTTGGCTCCGTGGCTAGCGGGAGGGTATGAGCAGTTCTTC.

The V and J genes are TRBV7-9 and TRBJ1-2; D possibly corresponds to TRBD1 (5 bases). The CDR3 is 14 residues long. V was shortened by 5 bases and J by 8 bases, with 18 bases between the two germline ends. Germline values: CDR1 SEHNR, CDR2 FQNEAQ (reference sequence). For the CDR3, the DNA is TGTGCCAGCAGCAACACCCAGTGGGGCGGGGGCTACACCTTC. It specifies CASSNTQWGGGYTF. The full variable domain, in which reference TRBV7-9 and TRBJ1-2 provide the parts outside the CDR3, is DTGVSQNPRHKITKRGQNVTFRCDPISEHNRLYWYRQTLGQGPEFLTYFQNEAQLEKSRLLSDRFSAERPKGSFSTLEIQRTEQGDSAMYLCASSNTQWGGGYTFGSGTRLTVV.

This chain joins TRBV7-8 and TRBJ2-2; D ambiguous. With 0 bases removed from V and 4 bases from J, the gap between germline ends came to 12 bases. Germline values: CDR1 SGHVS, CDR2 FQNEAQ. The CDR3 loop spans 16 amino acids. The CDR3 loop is CASSLAPGSSTGELFF. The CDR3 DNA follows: TGTGCCAGCAGCTTAGCACCTGGAAGCAGCACCGGGGAGCTGTTTTTT.

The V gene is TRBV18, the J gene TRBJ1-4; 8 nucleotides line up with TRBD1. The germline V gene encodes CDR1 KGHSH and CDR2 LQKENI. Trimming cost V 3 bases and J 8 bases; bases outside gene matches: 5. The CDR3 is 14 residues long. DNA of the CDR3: TGTGCCAGCTCACCCCGACAGGGGAGGGAAAAACTGTTTTTT. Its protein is CASSPRQGREKLFF.

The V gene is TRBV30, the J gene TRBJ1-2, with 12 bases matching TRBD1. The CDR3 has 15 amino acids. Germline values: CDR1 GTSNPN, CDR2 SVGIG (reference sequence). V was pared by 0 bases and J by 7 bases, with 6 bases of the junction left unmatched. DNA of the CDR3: TGTGCCTGGAGTGTGGGACAGGGGGCGAGAGGTGGCTACACCTTC. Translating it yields CAWSVGQGARGGYTF.

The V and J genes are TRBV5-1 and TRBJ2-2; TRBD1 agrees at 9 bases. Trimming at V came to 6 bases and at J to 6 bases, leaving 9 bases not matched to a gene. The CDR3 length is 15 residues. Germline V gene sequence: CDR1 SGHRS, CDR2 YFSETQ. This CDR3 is CASTPGQGRAGELFF. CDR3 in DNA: TGCGCCAGCACCCCGGGACAGGGACGCGCCGGGGAGCTGTTTTTT.

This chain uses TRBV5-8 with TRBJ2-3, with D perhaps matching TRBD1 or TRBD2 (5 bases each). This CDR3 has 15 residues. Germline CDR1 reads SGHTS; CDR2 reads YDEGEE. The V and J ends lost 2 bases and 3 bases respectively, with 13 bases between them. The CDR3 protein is CASSFQGRLTDTQYF. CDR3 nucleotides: TGTGCCAGCAGCTTTCAGGGACGATTGACAGATACGCAGTATTTT. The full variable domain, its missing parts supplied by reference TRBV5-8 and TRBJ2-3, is EAGVTQSPTHLIKTRGQQATLRCSPISGHTSVYWYQQALGLGLQFLLWYDEGEERNRGNFPPRFSGRQFPNYSSELNVNALELEDSALYLCASSFQGRLTDTQYFGPGTRLTVL.

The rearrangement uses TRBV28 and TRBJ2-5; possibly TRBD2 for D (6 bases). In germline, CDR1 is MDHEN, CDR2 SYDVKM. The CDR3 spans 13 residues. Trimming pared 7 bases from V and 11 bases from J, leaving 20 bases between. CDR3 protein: CASTPTRDLEQYF. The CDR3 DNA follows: TGTGCCAGCACCCCGACCCGGGACTTGGAGCAGTACTTC.

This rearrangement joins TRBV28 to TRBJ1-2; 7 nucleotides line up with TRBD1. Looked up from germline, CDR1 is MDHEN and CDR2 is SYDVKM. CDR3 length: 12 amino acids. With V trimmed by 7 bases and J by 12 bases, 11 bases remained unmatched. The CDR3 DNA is TGTGCCAGCACCGCGGACAGGAGACTTCACACCTTC. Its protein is CASTADRRLHTF.

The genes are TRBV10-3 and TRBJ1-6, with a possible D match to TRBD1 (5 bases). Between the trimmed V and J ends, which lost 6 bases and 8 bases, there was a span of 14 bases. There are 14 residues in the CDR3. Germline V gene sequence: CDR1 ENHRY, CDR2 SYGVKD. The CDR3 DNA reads TGTGCCATCAGCAGGGACGGGTTAGATTCACCCCTCCACTTT. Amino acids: CAISRDGLDSPLHF.

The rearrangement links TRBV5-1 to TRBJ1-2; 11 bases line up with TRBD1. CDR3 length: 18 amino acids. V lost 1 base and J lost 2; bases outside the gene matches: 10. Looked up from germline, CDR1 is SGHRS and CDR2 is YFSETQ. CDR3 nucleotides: TGCGCCAGCAGCTTGAGTCGCGGGACAGGGGGGAACAACTATGGCTACACCTTC. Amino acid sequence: CASSLSRGTGGNNYGYTF.

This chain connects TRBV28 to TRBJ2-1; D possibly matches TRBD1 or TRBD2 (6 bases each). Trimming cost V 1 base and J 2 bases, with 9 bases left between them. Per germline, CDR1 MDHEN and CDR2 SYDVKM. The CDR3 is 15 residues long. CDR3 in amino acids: CASSLYGGTYNEQFF. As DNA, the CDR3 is TGTGCCAGCAGTTTATACGGGGGCACCTACAATGAGCAGTTCTTC.

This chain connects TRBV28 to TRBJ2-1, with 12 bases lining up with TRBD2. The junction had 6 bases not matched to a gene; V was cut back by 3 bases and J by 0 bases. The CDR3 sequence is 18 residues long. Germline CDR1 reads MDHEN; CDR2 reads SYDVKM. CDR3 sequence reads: CASSFSSGRASSYNEQFF. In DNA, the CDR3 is TGTGCCAGCAGTTTTTCTAGCGGGAGGGCCAGCTCCTACAATGAGCAGTTCTTC.

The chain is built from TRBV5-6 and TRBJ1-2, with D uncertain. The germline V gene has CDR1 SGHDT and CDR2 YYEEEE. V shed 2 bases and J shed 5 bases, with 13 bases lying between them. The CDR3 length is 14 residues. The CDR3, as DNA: TGTGCCAGCAGCTTACTACACAGTAGATATGGCTACACCTTC. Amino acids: CASSLLHSRYGYTF.